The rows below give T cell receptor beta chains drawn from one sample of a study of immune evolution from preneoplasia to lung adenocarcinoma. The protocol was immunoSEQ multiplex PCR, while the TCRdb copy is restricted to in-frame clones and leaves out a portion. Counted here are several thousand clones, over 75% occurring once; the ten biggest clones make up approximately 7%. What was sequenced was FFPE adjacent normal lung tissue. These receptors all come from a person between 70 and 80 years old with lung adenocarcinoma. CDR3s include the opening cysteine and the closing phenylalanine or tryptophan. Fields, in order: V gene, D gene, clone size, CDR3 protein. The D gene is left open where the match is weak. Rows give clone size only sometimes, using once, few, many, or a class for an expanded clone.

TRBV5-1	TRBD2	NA	CASSFGLAGYNEQFF
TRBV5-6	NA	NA	CASSSLGGQGRTEAFF
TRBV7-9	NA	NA	CASSFLAPETQYF
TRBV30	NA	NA	CASKTGTANSPLHF
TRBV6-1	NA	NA	CASSAWDRWVSQNSNQPQHF
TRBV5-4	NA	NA	CASSPRTENYGYTF
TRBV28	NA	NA	CASSFRLDTLSYEQYF
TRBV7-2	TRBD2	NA	CASSPHGGVSSYEQYF
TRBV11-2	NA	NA	CASSLMGPETQYF
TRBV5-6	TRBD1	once	CASSPGQGMVGGYTF
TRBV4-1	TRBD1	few	CASSEMTGVNGYTF
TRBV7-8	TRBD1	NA	CASRPDRGGNQPQHF
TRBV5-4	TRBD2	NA	CASSSRGLAATYEQYF
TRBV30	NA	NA	CAWGVGGTDTQYF
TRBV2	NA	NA	CASYREDRGYTF
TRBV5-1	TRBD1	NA	CASSLGQGAMNTEAFF
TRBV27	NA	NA	CASSFRTNEKLFF
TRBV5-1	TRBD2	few	CASSPGGGRGEQYF
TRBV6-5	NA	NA	CASSAPGDNEQFF
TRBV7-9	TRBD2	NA	CASSLGLAGSAGELFF
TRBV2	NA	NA	CASAQGPNYGYTF
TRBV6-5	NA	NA	CASNEGVYGYTF
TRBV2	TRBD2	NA	CASKDGIAGYF
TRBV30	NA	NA	CAWIPRTRSAYEQYF
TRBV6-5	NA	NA	CASSFKTGELFF
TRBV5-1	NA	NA	CASSLEGKGSPLHF
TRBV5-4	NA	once	CASSPRGDQETQYF
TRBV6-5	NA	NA	CASSFDGYEQYF
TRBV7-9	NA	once	CASSLWSESTDTQYF
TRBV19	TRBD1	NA	CASSIGLPGTEVNYGYTF
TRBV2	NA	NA	CASTPPGNTEAFF
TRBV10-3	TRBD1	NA	CAISPGTGGGTEAFF
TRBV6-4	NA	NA	CASSDGGGSYNEQFF
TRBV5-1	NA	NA	CASSLPGVDEQFF
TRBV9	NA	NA	CASSPPALGVYNEQFF
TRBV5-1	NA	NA	CASSLGVSGYTF
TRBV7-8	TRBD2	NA	CASSSGSGEETDTQYF
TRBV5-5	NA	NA	CASSWTVTNEKLFF
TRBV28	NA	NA	CASSLWGANQPQHF
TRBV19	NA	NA	CASSVDRYGYTF
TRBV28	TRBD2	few	CASSYGRGGNEQFF
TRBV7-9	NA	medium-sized	CASSASVTDTQYF
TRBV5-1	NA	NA	CASSLEGPRVDTQYF
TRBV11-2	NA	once	CASAPGIYSGNTIYF
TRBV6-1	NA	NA	CASSKLATGRDTQYF
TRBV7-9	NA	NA	CASSTASTTNEKLFF
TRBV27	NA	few	CASSFSPKGASPLHF
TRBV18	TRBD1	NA	CASSPGTGSLTQHF
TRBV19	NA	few	CASSIGPSGNTIYF
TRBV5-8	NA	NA	CASRRFGTQYF
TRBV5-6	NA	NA	CASSYGNDGSSYNSPLHF
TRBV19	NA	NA	CASSRLYSNQPQHF
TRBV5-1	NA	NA	CASSYDGVQETQYF
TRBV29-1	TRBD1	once	CSVDKGQVMNTEAFF
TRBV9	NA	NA	CASTPGPPNTEAFF
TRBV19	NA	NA	CASSDGTYEQYF
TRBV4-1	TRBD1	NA	CASSQVNRGTKNIQYF
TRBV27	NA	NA	CASRSGVEGYTF
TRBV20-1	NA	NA	CSATAGGELFF
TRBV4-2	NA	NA	CASSQEQGDGYTF